This T cell receptor (beta chain) comes out of a study of blood T cell repertoires in COVID-19. Study summary: The samples span acute and convalescent COVID-19 from the United States, Italy and Spain. In each case, the material was cDNA or gDNA derived from T cells, B-cell-depleted T cells, or PBMCs.

Enrolled during active infection, Seattle patients were then followed longitudinally. Authors' processing steps: Amplifying reference gene primers gave estimates of nucleated cell counts. Using immunoSEQ multiplex PCR, the repertoire was profiled, and TCRdb retains in-frame clones only, with some absent. That table furnishes V, J and clone size, whereas the DNA furnished D and trimming. The sample comprises 200,000 to 250,000 clones, around 80% of which are singletons, and 1.3% rests with the top ten. Germline lookup yields CDR1 LNHDA and CDR2 SQIVND (reference sequence). The CDR3 loop spans 14 amino acids. Trimming removed 5 bases from V and 2 bases from J; junction bases left unmatched: 6.

The sequence derives from a woman aged 25 to 45 with COVID-19, enrolled during active disease. What was sequenced was peripheral blood. This chain uses TRBV19 with TRBJ2-7; 7 bases line up with TRBD1. CDR3 protein: CASSPRTGPYEQYF. CDR3 nucleotides: TGTGCCAGTAGTCCAAGGACAGGCCCCTACGAGCAGTACTTC.